This T cell receptor beta chain was identified in a study of T cells in narcolepsy. Study summary: Donors had narcolepsy type 1 or type 2, or were healthy controls.

Study-wide points: Same-patient CSF and blood CD4+ T cell clonotypes included HCRT-specific and TRIB2-specific autoreactive ones. Autoreactive clone sequences were missing from some blood memory CD4+ repertoires.

Regarding this clone: The antigen is not known.

Sequenced by immunoSEQ multiplex PCR; TCRdb stores in-frame clones only, minus some. The repertoire holds 34,000 or so clones, with 79% as singletons. The V gene end was trimmed by 0 bases and the J gene end by 6 bases; junction bases not matched to a gene: 4. Germline V lookup: CDR1 SGDLS, CDR2 YYNGEE. CDR3 size: 14 residues. The receptor comes from a human donor in good health. The specimen was memory (CD45RA-) CD4+ T cells from blood. The chain links TRBV9 to TRBJ2-3; 7 bases are a match to TRBD1. The CDR3 nucleotides read TGTGCCAGCAGCGTAGCTCAGGGGGAGGATACGCAGTATTTT. Translation gives CASSVAQGEDTQYF.